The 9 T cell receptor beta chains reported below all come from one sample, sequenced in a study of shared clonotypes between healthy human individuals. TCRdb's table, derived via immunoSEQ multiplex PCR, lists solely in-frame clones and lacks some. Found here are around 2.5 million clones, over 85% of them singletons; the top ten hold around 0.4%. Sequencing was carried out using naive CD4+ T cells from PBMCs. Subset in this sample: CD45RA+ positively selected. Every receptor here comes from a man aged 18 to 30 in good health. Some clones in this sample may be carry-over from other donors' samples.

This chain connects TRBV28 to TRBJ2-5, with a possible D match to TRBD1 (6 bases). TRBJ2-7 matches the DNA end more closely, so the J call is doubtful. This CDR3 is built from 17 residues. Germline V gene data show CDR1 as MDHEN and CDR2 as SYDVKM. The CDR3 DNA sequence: TGTGCCAGCAGCCGAGGACAGACCTGGAGGTGGTCCTACGAGCAGTACTTC. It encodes CASSRGQTWRWSYEQYF.

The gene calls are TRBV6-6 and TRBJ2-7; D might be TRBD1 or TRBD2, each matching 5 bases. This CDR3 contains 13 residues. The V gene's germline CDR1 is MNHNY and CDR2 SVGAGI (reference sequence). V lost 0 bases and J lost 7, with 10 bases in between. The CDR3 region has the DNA TGTGCCAGCAGTTACTCTGAGGGGCATGAGCAGTACTTC. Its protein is CASSYSEGHEQYF.

CDR3 sequence reads: CSVVGRAGSYEQYF. The CDR3 DNA sequence: TGCAGCGTTGTAGGCCGAGCAGGCTCCTACGAGCAGTACTTC. The chain couples TRBV29-1 to TRBJ2-7, with D hard to call. The CDR3 consists of 14 residues. Per the germline V gene, CDR1 is SQVTM and CDR2 is ANQGSEA. Trimming pared 4 bases from V and 0 bases from J, leaving 13 bases between.

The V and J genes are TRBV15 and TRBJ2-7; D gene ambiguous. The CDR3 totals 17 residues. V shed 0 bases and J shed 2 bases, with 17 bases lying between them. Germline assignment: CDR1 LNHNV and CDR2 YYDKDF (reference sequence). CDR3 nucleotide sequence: TGTGCCACCAGCAGAGATGGCAGGCAGAGCAAGACCTACGAGCAGTACTTC. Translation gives CATSRDGRQSKTYEQYF. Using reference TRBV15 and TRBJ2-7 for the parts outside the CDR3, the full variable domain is DAMVIQNPRYQVTQFGKPVTLSCSQTLNHNVMYWYQQKSSQAPKLLFHYYDKDFNNEADTPDNFQSRRPNTSFCFLDIRSPGLGDTAMYLCATSRDGRQSKTYEQYFGPGTRLTVT.

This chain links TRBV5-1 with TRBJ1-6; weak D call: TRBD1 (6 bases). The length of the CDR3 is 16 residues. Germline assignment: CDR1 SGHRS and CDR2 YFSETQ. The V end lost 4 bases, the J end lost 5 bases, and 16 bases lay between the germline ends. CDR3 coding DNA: TGCGCCAGCAGCCCCCTCCCAGGGGCCGATAATTCACCCCTCCACTTT. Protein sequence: CASSPLPGADNSPLHF. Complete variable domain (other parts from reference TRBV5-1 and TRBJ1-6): KAGVTQTPRYLIKTRGQQVTLSCSPISGHRSVSWYQQTPGQGLQFLFEYFSETQRNKGNFPGRFSGRQFSNSRSEMNVSTLELGDSALYLCASSPLPGADNSPLHFGNGTRLTVT.

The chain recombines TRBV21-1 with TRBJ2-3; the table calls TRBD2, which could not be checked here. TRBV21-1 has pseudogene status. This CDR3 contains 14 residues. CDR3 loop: CASSKAWEPDTQYF. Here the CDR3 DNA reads TGTGCCAGCAGCAAAGCATGGGAGCCAGATACGCAGTATTTT.

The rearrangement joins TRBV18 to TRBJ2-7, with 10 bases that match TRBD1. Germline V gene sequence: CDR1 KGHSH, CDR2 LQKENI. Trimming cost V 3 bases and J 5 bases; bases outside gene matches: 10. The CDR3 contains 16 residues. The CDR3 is CASSPQLGTGVHEQYF. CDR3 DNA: TGTGCCAGCTCACCCCAGCTCGGGACAGGGGTTCACGAGCAGTACTTC. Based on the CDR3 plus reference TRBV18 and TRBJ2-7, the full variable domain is NAGVMQNPRHLVRRRGQEARLRCSPMKGHSHVYWYRQLPEEGLKFMVYLQKENIIDESGMPKERFSAEFPKEGPSILRIQQVVRGDSAAYFCASSPQLGTGVHEQYFGPGTRLTVT.

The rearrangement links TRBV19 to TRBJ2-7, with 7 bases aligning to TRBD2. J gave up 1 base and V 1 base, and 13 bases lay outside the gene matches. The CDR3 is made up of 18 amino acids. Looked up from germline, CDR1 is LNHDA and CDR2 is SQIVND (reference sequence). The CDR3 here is CASSIGPRSSGTSYEQYF. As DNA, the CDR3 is TGTGCCAGTAGTATAGGGCCCCGTTCGAGCGGGACGTCCTACGAGCAGTACTTC.

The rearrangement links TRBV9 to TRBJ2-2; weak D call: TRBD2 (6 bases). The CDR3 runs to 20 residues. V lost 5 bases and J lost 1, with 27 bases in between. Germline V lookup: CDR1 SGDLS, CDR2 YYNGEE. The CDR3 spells CASSGGISNFAGLNTGELFF. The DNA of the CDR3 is TGTGCCAGCAGTGGGGGGATCTCTAATTTTGCGGGATTGAACACCGGGGAGCTGTTTTTT.